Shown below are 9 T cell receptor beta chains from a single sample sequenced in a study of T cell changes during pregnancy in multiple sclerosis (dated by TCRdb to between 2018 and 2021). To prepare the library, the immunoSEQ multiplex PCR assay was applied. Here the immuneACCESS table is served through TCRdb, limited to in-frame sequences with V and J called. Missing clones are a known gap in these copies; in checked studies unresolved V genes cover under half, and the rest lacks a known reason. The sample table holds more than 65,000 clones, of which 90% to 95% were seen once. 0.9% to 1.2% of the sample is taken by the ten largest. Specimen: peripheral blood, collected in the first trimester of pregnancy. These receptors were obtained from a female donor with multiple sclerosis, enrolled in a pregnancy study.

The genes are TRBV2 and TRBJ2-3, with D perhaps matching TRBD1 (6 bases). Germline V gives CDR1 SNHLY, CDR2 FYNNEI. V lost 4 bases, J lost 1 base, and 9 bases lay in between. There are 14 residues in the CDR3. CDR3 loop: CASSGRTGTDTQYF. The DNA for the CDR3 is TGTGCCAGCAGTGGACGGACAGGCACAGATACGCAGTATTTT.

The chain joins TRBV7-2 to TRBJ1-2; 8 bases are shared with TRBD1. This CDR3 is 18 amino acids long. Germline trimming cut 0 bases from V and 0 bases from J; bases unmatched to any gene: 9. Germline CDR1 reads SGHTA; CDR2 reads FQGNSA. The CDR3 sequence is CASSLADRGWKANYGYTF. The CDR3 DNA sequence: TGTGCCAGCAGCTTAGCAGACAGGGGCTGGAAAGCTAACTATGGCTACACCTTC.

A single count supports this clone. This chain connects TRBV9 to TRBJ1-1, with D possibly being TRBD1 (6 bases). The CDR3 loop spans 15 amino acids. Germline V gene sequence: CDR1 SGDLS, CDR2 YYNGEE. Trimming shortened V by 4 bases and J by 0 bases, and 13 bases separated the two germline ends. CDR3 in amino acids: CASSPRDTMNTEAFF. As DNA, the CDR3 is TGTGCCAGCAGCCCCCGGGACACCATGAACACTGAAGCTTTCTTT.

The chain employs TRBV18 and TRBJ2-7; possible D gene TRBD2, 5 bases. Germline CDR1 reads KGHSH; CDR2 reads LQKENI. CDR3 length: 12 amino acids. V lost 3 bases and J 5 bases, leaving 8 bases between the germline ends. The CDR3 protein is CASSPLRDEQYF. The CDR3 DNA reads TGTGCCAGCTCACCCTTGAGGGACGAGCAGTACTTC.

CDR3 coding DNA: TGTGCCAGCAGCTTTCCGGGTCGCGAGCAGTACTTC. Its translation is CASSFPGREQYF. The chain employs TRBV5-4 and TRBJ2-7; unclear D gene. Per the germline V gene, CDR1 is SGHNT and CDR2 is YYREEE (reference sequence). The CDR3 totals 12 residues. V lost 2 bases and J lost 6, with 9 bases in between.

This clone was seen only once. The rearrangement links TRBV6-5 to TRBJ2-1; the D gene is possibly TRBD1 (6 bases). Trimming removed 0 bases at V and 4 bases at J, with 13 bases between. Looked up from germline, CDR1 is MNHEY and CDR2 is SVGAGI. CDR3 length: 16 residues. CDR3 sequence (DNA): TGTGCCAGCAGTTACTCGACCAACAGGGTGTACAATGAGCAGTTCTTC. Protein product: CASSYSTNRVYNEQFF.

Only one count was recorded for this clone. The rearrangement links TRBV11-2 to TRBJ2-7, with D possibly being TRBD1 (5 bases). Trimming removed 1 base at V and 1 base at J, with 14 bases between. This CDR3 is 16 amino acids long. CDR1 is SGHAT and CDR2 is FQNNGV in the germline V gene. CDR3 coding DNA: TGTGCCAGCAGCTTAGTGGGGTCAGGGATGTCCTACGAGCAGTACTTC. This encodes CASSLVGSGMSYEQYF. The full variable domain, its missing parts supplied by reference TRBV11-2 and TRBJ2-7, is EAGVAQSPRYKIIEKRQSVAFWCNPISGHATLYWYQQILGQGPKLLIQFQNNGVVDDSQLPKDRFSAERLKGVDSTLKIQPAKLEDSAVYLCASSLVGSGMSYEQYFGPGTRLTVT.

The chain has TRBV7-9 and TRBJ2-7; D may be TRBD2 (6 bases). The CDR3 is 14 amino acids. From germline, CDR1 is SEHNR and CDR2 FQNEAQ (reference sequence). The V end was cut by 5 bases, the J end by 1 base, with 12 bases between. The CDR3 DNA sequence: TGTGCCAGCAGCCCTCGTAGCGGTTCCTACGAGCAGTACTTC. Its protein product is CASSPRSGSYEQYF.

The CDR3, as DNA: TGTGCCAGCATCCGGGACAGGGGGCGAGAGACCCAGTACTTC. Its protein product is CASIRDRGRETQYF. This chain uses TRBV2 with TRBJ2-5, with TRBD1 matching 12 bases. CDR3 length: 14 residues. J was trimmed by 4 bases and V by 7 bases; bases with no gene match: 4. CDR1 is SNHLY and CDR2 is FYNNEI in the germline V gene.